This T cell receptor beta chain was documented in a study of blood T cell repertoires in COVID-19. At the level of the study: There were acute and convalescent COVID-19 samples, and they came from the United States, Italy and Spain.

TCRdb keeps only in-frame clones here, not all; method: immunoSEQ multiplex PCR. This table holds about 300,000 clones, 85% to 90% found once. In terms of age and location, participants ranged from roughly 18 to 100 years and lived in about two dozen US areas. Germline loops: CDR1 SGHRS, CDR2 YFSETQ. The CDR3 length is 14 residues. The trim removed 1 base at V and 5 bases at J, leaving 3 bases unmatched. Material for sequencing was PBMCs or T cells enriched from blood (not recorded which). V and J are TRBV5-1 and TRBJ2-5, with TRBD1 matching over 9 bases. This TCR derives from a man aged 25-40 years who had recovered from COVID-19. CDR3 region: CASSLTGGLETQYF. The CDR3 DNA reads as TGCGCCAGCAGCTTGACAGGGGGCCTCGAGACCCAGTACTTC.